This T cell receptor (beta chain) came from a study of blood T cell repertoires in COVID-19. At the level of the study: Samples taken during acute and convalescent COVID-19 were collected in the United States, Italy and Spain. PBMCs, B-cell-depleted T cells, or T cells provided the cDNA or gDNA that made up the material.

Original processing methods: Amplification of reference gene primers was used by the study to estimate nucleated cell counts. This table comes from immunoSEQ multiplex PCR, and its TCRdb copy is limited to in-frame clones, with some not included. From that table come the V and J calls and clone size; the DNA was used to work out D and trimming. The profile covers 100,000 to 150,000 clones, with roughly 89% appearing a single time and more than 15% taken by the ten largest. The sample comprised peripheral blood. This TCR came from a man aged 45-60 years with active or convalescent COVID-19.

The CDR3 loop reads CAWGYSEQYF. The DNA of the CDR3 is TGTGCCTGGGGATACTCCGAGCAGTACTTC. The genes are TRBV30 and TRBJ2-7; no definite D call. This CDR3 spans 10 amino acids. Germline CDR1 reads GTSNPN; CDR2 reads SVGIG (reference sequence). The V gene lost 5 bases and the J gene lost 6 bases, with 8 bases spanning the gap.